This TCR beta chain comes out of a study of tumor-infiltrating lymphocytes in localized non-small cell lung cancer. The V segment lost 7 bases and the J segment 3 bases; nucleotides outside the gene matches: 9. The V gene's germline CDR1 is MDHEN and CDR2 SYDVKM. The CDR3 extends over 15 amino acids. The method was immunoSEQ multiplex PCR; TCRdb's version includes in-frame clones alone and lacks a portion of them. The repertoire holds about 8,500 clones, with roughly 75% as singletons. The receptor's source is a human donor with non-small cell lung cancer. The sample consisted of uninvolved lung tissue not adjacent to the tumor. The V and J genes are TRBV28 and TRBJ1-5, with 7 bases matching TRBD1. CDR3 loop: CASTEVRGSNQPQHF. CDR3 DNA sequence: TGTGCCAGCACTGAAGTCAGGGGGTCCAATCAGCCCCAGCATTTT.